The subject of this entry is one TCR beta chain. Trimming took 0 bases from V and 2 from J, leaving 5 bases between them. The CDR3 is made up of 13 amino acids. Germline V gene sequence: CDR1 SGHTA, CDR2 FQGTGA. The data belong to a study of blood T cell repertoires in COVID-19. Produced via immunoSEQ multiplex PCR; TCRdb's table is partial and in-frame only. The data contain 250,000 to 350,000 clones, roughly 88% of them singletons. The clonotype comes from a woman under 40 with active or convalescent COVID-19. The sample comprised peripheral blood. J is TRBJ2-7 and V is TRBV7-3; D is unresolved. The CDR3 here is CASSLTPAYEQYF. CDR3 in DNA: TGTGCCAGCAGCTTAACACCAGCCTACGAGCAGTACTTC.